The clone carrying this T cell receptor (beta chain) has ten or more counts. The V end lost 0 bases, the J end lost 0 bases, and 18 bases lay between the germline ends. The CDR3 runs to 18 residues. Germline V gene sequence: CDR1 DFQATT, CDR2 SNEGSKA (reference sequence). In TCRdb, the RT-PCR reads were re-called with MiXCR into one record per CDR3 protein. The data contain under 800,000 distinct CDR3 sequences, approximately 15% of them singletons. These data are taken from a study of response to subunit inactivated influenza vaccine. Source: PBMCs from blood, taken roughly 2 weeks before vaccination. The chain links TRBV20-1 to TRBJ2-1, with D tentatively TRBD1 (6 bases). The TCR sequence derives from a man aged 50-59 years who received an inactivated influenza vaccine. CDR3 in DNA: TGCAGTGCTAGAGATGCAGGACAGAGTAGAACCTCCTACAATGAGCAGTTCTTC. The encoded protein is CSARDAGQSRTSYNEQFF.